Presented here are 20 T cell receptor beta chains from one specimen sequenced in a study of shared clonotypes between healthy human individuals. The repertoire was sequenced with immunoSEQ multiplex PCR; TCRdb's copy has only in-frame clones and lacks some. This sample has just over 2,000,000 clones, with over 85% found just once. Naive CD8 cells comprised CD45RO-negative, CCR7-positively selected cells, excluding terminally differentiated effector memory CD45RA+ cells. The sample comprised naive CD8+ T cells sorted from blood. The receptors were sampled from a man aged 18 to 29 in good health.

V is TRBV4-3 and J is TRBJ2-3; 7 bases agree with TRBD2. The V gene's germline CDR1 is LGHNA and CDR2 YSLEER. The CDR3 spans 15 residues. J lost 1 base, V lost 1 base, and 2 bases had no gene match. The CDR3 protein is CASSQGAGGTDTQYF. Here the CDR3 DNA reads TGCGCCAGCAGCCAAGGCGCGGGGGGCACAGATACGCAGTATTTT.

For this clone: In the same sample, other DNA sequences code for this CDR3. The chain combines TRBV5-6 with TRBJ2-3; 10 bases fit TRBD1. The germline gives CDR1 SGHDT, CDR2 YYEEEE. The junction had 2 bases not matched to a gene; V was cut back by 3 bases and J by 13 bases. There are 11 residues in the CDR3. The DNA for the CDR3 is TGTGCCAGCAGCTCAGGGACAGGGGAGTATTTT. This translates into CASSSGTGEYF.

The rearrangement links TRBV6-1 to TRBJ2-7; the match to TRBD1 covers 7 bases. V lost 2 bases and J lost 8; bases outside the gene matches: 12. Per the germline V gene, CDR1 is MNHNS and CDR2 is SASEGT. The CDR3 runs to 15 residues. Here the CDR3 reads CASSELGTASYQQYF. The CDR3 DNA follows: TGTGCCAGCAGTGAACTCGGGACAGCCTCCTATCAGCAGTACTTC.

Concerning this clone itself: The same CDR3 is also encoded by other DNA sequences in this sample. The chain carries TRBV5-6 and TRBJ2-7; D gene ambiguous. CDR1 is SGHDT and CDR2 is YYEEEE in the germline V gene. This CDR3 comprises 12 residues. V lost 8 bases and J lost 3, with 12 bases in between. The CDR3 bases are TGTGCCAGTTCTCTGTCAGGCTACGAGCAGTACTTC. Residues: CASSLSGYEQYF.

This rearrangement joins TRBV4-3 to TRBJ1-1; TRBD1 matches 7 bases. Per the germline V gene, CDR1 is LGHNA and CDR2 is YSLEER. The V and J ends lost 0 bases and 12 bases, in that order; junction bases with no gene match: 13. The CDR3 length is 15 residues. The CDR3 region has the DNA TGCGCCAGCAGCCAAGATGGGCCGGGACAGAGTTTGACTTTCTTT. Translated: CASSQDGPGQSLTFF.

The chain is built from TRBV10-3 and TRBJ2-3, with 7 bases that match TRBD2. Germline V gene sequence: CDR1 ENHRY, CDR2 SYGVKD. V trimming: 1 base; J trimming: 2 bases; junction bases outside the gene matches: 9. This CDR3 is 17 amino acids long. CDR3 coding DNA: TGTGCCATCAGTGAGTATATGGCTAGCGGTGCCACAGATACGCAGTATTTT. Its protein is CAISEYMASGATDTQYF.

V gene TRBV19 combines with J gene TRBJ1-4; D unresolved. Germline V gene sequence: CDR1 LNHDA, CDR2 SQIVND (reference sequence). The CDR3 sequence is 17 residues long. V gave up 1 base and J gave up 3 bases, with 15 bases separating them. The CDR3 DNA follows: TGTGCCAGTAGTATAGTTTCCTGGGGTCGCGCTAATGAAAAACTGTTTTTT. Translation: CASSIVSWGRANEKLFF. Supplemented by reference TRBV19 and TRBJ1-4, the full variable domain reads DGGITQSPKYLFRKEGQNVTLSCEQNLNHDAMYWYRQDPGQGLRLIYYSQIVNDFQKGDIAEGYSVSREKKESFPLTVTSAQKNPTAFYLCASSIVSWGRANEKLFFGSGTQLSVL.

The rearrangement uses TRBV19 and TRBJ1-2, with TRBD1 as a possible D gene (6 bases). CDR1 and CDR2 (germline): LNHDA, SQIVND (reference sequence). Trimming took off 4 bases at V and 10 bases at J, with 22 bases between the two ends. The CDR3 is 15 residues long. In DNA, the CDR3 is TGTGCCAGTAGTACCTTTGGACAGCTTGGATTAATCTACACCTTC. Amino acid sequence: CASSTFGQLGLIYTF. Variable domain in full (rest from reference TRBV19 and TRBJ1-2): DGGITQSPKYLFRKEGQNVTLSCEQNLNHDAMYWYRQDPGQGLRLIYYSQIVNDFQKGDIAEGYSVSREKKESFPLTVTSAQKNPTAFYLCASSTFGQLGLIYTFGSGTRLTVV.

This clone showed up just once. This sequence joins TRBV10-3 and TRBJ2-7; 12 nucleotides line up with TRBD2. The germline CDR1 and CDR2 sequences are ENHRY and SYGVKD. The ends lost 6 bases at V and 2 bases at J; junction bases unmatched: 5. The CDR3 runs to 15 residues. In DNA form, the CDR3 reads TGTGCCATCAGCGCCGGGACTAGCGGGCCCTACGAGCAGTACTTC. It is translated as CAISAGTSGPYEQYF.

The V call is TRBV30, the J call TRBJ1-4; no clear D. The CDR3 consists of 15 residues. V was cut by 0 bases and J by 0 bases, with 8 bases left in between. CDR1 and CDR2 (germline): GTSNPN, SVGIG (reference sequence). The CDR3 DNA is TGTGCCTGGAGTGTACGAAGTACAACTAATGAAAAACTGTTTTTT. Translating gives CAWSVRSTTNEKLFF.

The rearrangement links TRBV6-5 to TRBJ1-1, with D maybe TRBD1 (6 bases). The germline V and J ends were trimmed by 6 bases and 10 bases, with 18 bases remaining between them. The CDR3 length is 13 residues. Germline V lookup: CDR1 MNHEY, CDR2 SVGAGI. The CDR3 coding sequence is TGTGCCAGCAGAAACAGGGAAAGGGAGGGAGCTTTCTTT. This codes for CASRNREREGAFF.

The rearrangement joins TRBV9 to TRBJ2-7; 7 bases line up with TRBD2. V lost 3 bases, J lost 2 bases, and 8 bases stayed unmatched. Per the germline V gene, CDR1 is SGDLS and CDR2 is YYNGEE. The CDR3 sequence is 15 residues long. CDR3 bases: TGTGCCAGCAGCGCCGGGACTATGACTACCTACGAGCAGTACTTC. Its protein product is CASSAGTMTTYEQYF.

The chain links TRBV2 to TRBJ2-7; no definite D call. Germline CDR1 reads SNHLY; CDR2 reads FYNNEI. Trimming cost V 6 bases and J 5 bases, with 8 bases left between them. CDR3 length: 11 residues. CDR3 in amino acids: CASSALDEQYF. The CDR3 bases are TGTGCCAGCAGCGCCTTGGACGAGCAGTACTTC. Based on the CDR3 plus reference TRBV2 and TRBJ2-7, the full variable domain is EPEVTQTPSHQVTQMGQEVILRCVPISNHLYFYWYRQILGQKVEFLVSFYNNEISEKSEIFDDQFSVERPDGSNFTLKIRSTKLEDSAMYFCASSALDEQYFGPGTRLTVT.

CDR3 sequence: CASSLQRFWQFF. DNA of the CDR3: TGTGCCAGCAGCTTACAGCGGTTTTGGCAGTTCTTC. The chain is built from TRBV7-9 and TRBJ2-1, with a possible D match to TRBD2 (5 bases). V lost 2 bases to trimming and J lost 12 bases, with 11 bases between them. The germline V gene encodes CDR1 SEHNR and CDR2 FQNEAQ (reference sequence). CDR3 length equals 12 residues.

The chain is built from TRBV27 and TRBJ2-3, with 8 bases identical to TRBD1. CDR3 length equals 14 residues. V lost 5 bases and J lost 5; bases outside the gene matches: 6. Germline V gene sequence: CDR1 MNHEY, CDR2 SMNVEV (reference sequence). DNA for the CDR3: TGTGCCAGCAGTCCGGGACAGGATTTAGATACGCAGTATTTT. Translated, it gives CASSPGQDLDTQYF.

The chain carries TRBV28 and TRBJ2-7, with 9 bases fitting TRBD1. This CDR3 spans 14 amino acids. From germline, CDR1 is MDHEN and CDR2 SYDVKM. The V segment lost 4 bases and the J segment 2 bases; nucleotides outside the gene matches: 3. This chain's CDR3 is CASSWTGVAYEQYF. The CDR3 bases are TGTGCCAGCAGTTGGACAGGGGTCGCCTACGAGCAGTACTTC.

The CDR3 region is CASSSDRGPVDGNQPQHF. The CDR3 DNA follows: TGTGCCAGCAGCTCCGACAGGGGCCCGGTGGATGGCAATCAGCCCCAGCATTTT. V gene TRBV7-9 combines with J gene TRBJ1-5; 8 bases are a match to TRBD1. Looked up from germline, CDR1 is SEHNR and CDR2 is FQNEAQ (reference sequence). The CDR3 contains 18 residues. V shed 4 bases, J shed 2 bases, and the junction held 13 bases outside the gene matches. The variable domain in full, completed from reference TRBV7-9 and TRBJ1-5, reads DTGVSQNPRHKITKRGQNVTFRCDPISEHNRLYWYRQTLGQGPEFLTYFQNEAQLEKSRLLSDRFSAERPKGSFSTLEIQRTEQGDSAMYLCASSSDRGPVDGNQPQHFGDGTRLSIL.

V is TRBV11-2 and J is TRBJ1-2; a weak D match, TRBD1 (6 bases). V was trimmed by 0 bases and J by 7 bases, leaving 15 bases between them. There are 15 residues in the CDR3. Germline lookup yields CDR1 SGHAT and CDR2 FQNNGV. DNA for the CDR3: TGTGCCAGCAGCTTAGACCTAGGGGGGGCCGGTGGCTACACCTTC. Translating gives CASSLDLGGAGGYTF.

This chain links TRBV6-1 with TRBJ1-2; TRBD1 matches 7 bases. Per the germline V gene, CDR1 is MNHNS and CDR2 is SASEGT. With V trimmed by 6 bases and J by 4 bases, 8 bases remained unmatched. There are 14 residues in the CDR3. The CDR3 sequence is CASSGDRVPYGYTF. Written as DNA, the CDR3 is TGTGCCAGCAGCGGAGACAGGGTACCCTATGGCTACACCTTC.

The rearrangement joins TRBV4-1 to TRBJ1-4; D is possibly TRBD1 (6 bases). Trimming left V 1 base short and J 10 bases short, with 10 bases between. Germline V gene lookup returns CDR1 MGHRA and CDR2 YSYEKL. The CDR3 is 13 residues long. Written as DNA, the CDR3 is TGCGCCAGCAGCCAAGCTAGGGGGGGAAAACTGTTTTTT. Amino acids: CASSQARGGKLFF.